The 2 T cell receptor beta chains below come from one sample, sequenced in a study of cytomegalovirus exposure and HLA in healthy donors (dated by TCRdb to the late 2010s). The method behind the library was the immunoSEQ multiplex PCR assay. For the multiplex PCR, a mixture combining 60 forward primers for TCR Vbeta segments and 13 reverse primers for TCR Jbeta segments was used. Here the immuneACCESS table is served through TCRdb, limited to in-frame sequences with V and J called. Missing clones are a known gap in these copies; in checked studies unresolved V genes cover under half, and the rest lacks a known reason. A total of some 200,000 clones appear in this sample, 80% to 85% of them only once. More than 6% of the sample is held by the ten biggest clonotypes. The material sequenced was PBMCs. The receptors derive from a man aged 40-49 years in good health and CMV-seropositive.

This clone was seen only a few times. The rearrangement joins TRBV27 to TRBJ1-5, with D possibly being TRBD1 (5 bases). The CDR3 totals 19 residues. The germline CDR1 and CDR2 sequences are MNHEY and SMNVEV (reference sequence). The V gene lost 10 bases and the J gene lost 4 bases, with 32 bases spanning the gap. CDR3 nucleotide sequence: TGTGCCACCACCGGACGAAACTGTAAGCTTAAGGGGCAAAATCAGCCCCAGCATTTT. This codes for CATTGRNCKLKGQNQPQHF.

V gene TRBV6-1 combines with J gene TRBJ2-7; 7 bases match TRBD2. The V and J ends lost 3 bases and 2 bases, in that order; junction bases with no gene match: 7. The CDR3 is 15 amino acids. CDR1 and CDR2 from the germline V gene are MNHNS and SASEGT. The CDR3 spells CASSEGGGAPYEQYF. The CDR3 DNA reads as TGTGCCAGCAGTGAGGGGGGAGGGGCCCCCTACGAGCAGTACTTC.